This T cell receptor (beta chain) was sequenced in a study of PD-L1 blockade in urothelial cancer. At the level of the study: It was at 3 weeks (second dose) and 6 weeks after treatment start that blood was analyzed. Blood-derived samples held a median around 140,000 T cells. Regarding the study as a whole: Better survival was predicted when blood TCR clonality before treatment fell below the median.

The time point is: peripheral blood 6 weeks after treatment start. Urothelial carcinoma in patients was locally advanced or metastatic. Regarding this clone: Its specificity is unknown.

Libraries were prepared by immunoSEQ multiplex PCR; TCRdb keeps only in-frame clonotypes and omits some of them. The table records approximately 50,000 clones, 88% of them present only once. The sequenced sample was PBMCs, obtained around atezolizumab (anti-PD-L1) treatment. This clonotype originated in a man aged 60 to 69 with urothelial cancer.

This CDR3 is CASSRNTGELFF. For the CDR3, the DNA is TGTGCCAGCAGCCGGAACACCGGGGAGCTGTTTTTT. V gene TRBV5-6 combines with J gene TRBJ2-2; no clear D. Germline lookup yields CDR1 SGHDT and CDR2 YYEEEE. The CDR3 sequence is 12 residues long. V was clipped by 4 bases and J by 1 base, with 2 bases between them.